The 15 T cell receptor beta chains listed next were all sequenced from one sample in a study of response to subunit inactivated influenza vaccine. TCRdb reanalysed the RT-PCR reads using MiXCR and keeps one entry per CDR3 protein. This sample carries 710,000 or so distinct CDR3 sequences, approximately 14% of them seen once, and the ten largest clones take approximately 10%. The sequences come from PBMCs from blood, collected about 12 days after vaccination. The source is a man aged 50 or older who received an inactivated influenza vaccine.

The rearrangement joins TRBV3-1 to TRBJ1-2; 7 nucleotides agree with TRBD1. This CDR3 comprises 13 residues. Trimming removed 4 bases from V and 8 bases from J; junction bases left unmatched: 7. Per the germline V gene, CDR1 is LGHDT and CDR2 is YNNKEL (reference sequence). Here the CDR3 reads CASSPRGGGGYTF. The CDR3 coding sequence is TGTGCCAGCAGCCCCAGGGGGGGGGGAGGCTACACCTTC.

The chain has TRBV6-1 and TRBJ2-2, with TRBD1 matching 9 bases. Germline V gene lookup returns CDR1 MNHNS and CDR2 SASEGT. The CDR3 is 14 residues long. The V and J ends lost 6 bases and 4 bases, in that order; junction bases with no gene match: 3. Here the CDR3 reads CASRTGGSTGELFF. The DNA for the CDR3 is TGTGCCAGCAGGACAGGGGGTAGCACCGGGGAGCTGTTTTTT.

This clonotype showed up just a few times. The gene calls are TRBV7-9 and TRBJ2-5, with no clear D. Per germline, CDR1 SEHNR and CDR2 FQNEAQ (reference sequence). V lost 7 bases and J lost 0, with 9 bases in between. The CDR3 sequence is 13 residues long. Here the CDR3 reads CASTTGDQETQYF. CDR3 in DNA: TGTGCCAGCACAACCGGAGACCAAGAGACCCAGTACTTC.

The chain recombines TRBV29-1 with TRBJ1-1; unclear D gene. Germline CDR1 is SQVTM and CDR2 is ANQGSEA. Deletions cut 4 bases from V and 10 bases from J, with 13 bases between. The CDR3 runs to 11 residues. CDR3 in amino acids: CSVGGSSPAFF. For the CDR3, the DNA is TGCAGCGTTGGTGGGTCTTCCCCAGCTTTCTTT.

The rearrangement links TRBV5-1 to TRBJ2-1; the D gene is possibly TRBD2 (6 bases). Germline V gene sequence: CDR1 SGHRS, CDR2 YFSETQ. The CDR3 length is 16 residues. V was trimmed by 0 bases and J by 6 bases, leaving 16 bases between them. This chain's CDR3 is CASSLERLEWVNEQFF. As DNA, the CDR3 is TGCGCCAGCAGCTTGGAGAGACTAGAATGGGTCAATGAGCAGTTCTTC. Combining the CDR3 with reference TRBV5-1 and TRBJ2-1 gives the whole variable domain KAGVTQTPRYLIKTRGQQVTLSCSPISGHRSVSWYQQTPGQGLQFLFEYFSETQRNKGNFPGRFSGRQFSNSRSEMNVSTLELGDSALYLCASSLERLEWVNEQFFGPGTRLTVL.

The J gene is TRBJ1-1, the V gene TRBV7-3, with 8 bases lining up with TRBD1. Germline-derived CDR1 and CDR2 are SGHTA and FQGTGA. The CDR3 sequence is 14 residues long. V shed 0 bases and J 9 bases; nucleotides not matched to a gene: 6. The CDR3 sequence: CASSLTGGQGQAFF. CDR3 sequence (DNA): TGTGCCAGCAGCTTAACGGGCGGACAGGGTCAAGCTTTCTTT.

This clonotype was detected many times. This rearrangement joins TRBV12-3 or TRBV12-4 to TRBJ2-3; D is unclear. CDR3 length: 15 residues. The germline V and J ends were trimmed by 8 bases and 0 bases, with 15 bases remaining between them. In DNA, the CDR3 is TGTGCCAGCCAAGTGCGAGAGACTAGCACAGATACGCAGTATTTT. Amino acids: CASQVRETSTDTQYF.

The V and J genes are TRBV7-8 and TRBJ2-7; D call uncertain. Germline V gives CDR1 SGHVS, CDR2 FQNEAQ. With 2 bases removed from V and 2 bases from J, the gap between germline ends came to 10 bases. This CDR3 has 14 amino acids. In DNA form, the CDR3 reads TGTGCCAGCAGCTTATTGTGGGGTGCCTACGAGCAGTACTTC. Translated: CASSLLWGAYEQYF. The full variable domain, its missing parts supplied by reference TRBV7-8 and TRBJ2-7, is GAGVSQSPRYKVAKRGQDVALRCDPISGHVSLFWYQQALGQGPEFLTYFQNEAQLDKSGLPSDRFFAERPEGSVSTLKIQRTQQEDSAVYLCASSLLWGAYEQYFGPGTRLTVT.

This chain links TRBV5-1 with TRBJ2-1, with TRBD2 matching 9 bases. This CDR3 comprises 16 residues. The V gene end was trimmed by 0 bases and the J gene end by 3 bases; junction bases not matched to a gene: 4. Germline V gene data show CDR1 as SGHRS and CDR2 as YFSETQ. The CDR3 DNA sequence: TGCGCCAGCAGCTTGGGTGGGACTAGCCACTACAATGAGCAGTTCTTC. Translating gives CASSLGGTSHYNEQFF.

This sequence joins TRBV2 and TRBJ2-1; D tentatively fits TRBD1 or TRBD2 (5 bases each). The length of the CDR3 is 13 residues. The germline CDR1 and CDR2 sequences are SNHLY and FYNNEI. V lost 7 bases to trimming and J lost 4 bases, with 11 bases between them. CDR3 nucleotide sequence: TGTGCCAGCAACTTGGGGGTATACAATGAGCAGTTCTTC. Its protein product is CASNLGVYNEQFF. Combining the CDR3 with reference TRBV2 and TRBJ2-1 gives the whole variable domain EPEVTQTPSHQVTQMGQEVILRCVPISNHLYFYWYRQILGQKVEFLVSFYNNEISEKSEIFDDQFSVERPDGSNFTLKIRSTKLEDSAMYFCASNLGVYNEQFFGPGTRLTVL.

The gene calls are TRBV11-2 and TRBJ2-2; 15 bases are shared with TRBD2. Germline trimming cut 4 bases from V and 1 base from J; bases unmatched to any gene: 4. The length of the CDR3 is 18 residues. Germline V gene data show CDR1 as SGHAT and CDR2 as FQNNGV. In DNA form, the CDR3 reads TGTGCCAGCAGCTCAGGACTAGCGGGGGGGCAGAACACCGGGGAGCTGTTTTTT. This gives the protein CASSSGLAGGQNTGELFF.

This clonotype has only a few counts. V is TRBV7-9 and J is TRBJ1-2; D might be TRBD1 (5 bases). The germline V gene has CDR1 SEHNR and CDR2 FQNEAQ (reference sequence). CDR3 length equals 13 residues. V lost 5 bases to trimming and J lost 6 bases, with 13 bases between them. CDR3 residues: CASSPVGGNGYTF. For the CDR3, the DNA is TGTGCCAGCAGCCCGGTGGGGGGTAATGGCTACACCTTC.

The sample holds many counts of this clonotype. The V call is TRBV7-3, the J call TRBJ2-1, with 12 bases that match TRBD2. The CDR3 is 15 amino acids. In germline, CDR1 is SGHTA, CDR2 FQGTGA. The V segment lost 4 bases and the J segment 6 bases; nucleotides outside the gene matches: 4. The DNA of the CDR3 is TGTGCCAGCAGCTCGACTAGCGGGAGCGGCAATGAGCAGTTCTTC. Translated, it gives CASSSTSGSGNEQFF. The whole variable domain, remainder taken from reference TRBV7-3 and TRBJ2-1, is GAGVSQTPSNKVTEKGKYVELRCDPISGHTALYWYRQSLGQGPEFLIYFQGTGAADDSGLPNDRFFAVRPEGSVSTLKIQRTERGDSAVYLCASSSTSGSGNEQFFGPGTRLTVL.

This clonotype was found a few times. The chain recombines TRBV5-6 with TRBJ1-2; D remains unclear. The length of the CDR3 is 13 residues. Trimming removed 6 bases from V and 4 bases from J, with 13 bases in between. CDR1 and CDR2 (germline): SGHDT, YYEEEE. The CDR3 bases are TGTGCCAGCACCTCACGTCGGGCCTATGGCTACACCTTC. Translating gives CASTSRRAYGYTF.

There are a few counts of this clonotype. The rearrangement links TRBV5-1 to TRBJ1-2; possibly TRBD1 for D (6 bases). Germline V gene lookup returns CDR1 SGHRS and CDR2 YFSETQ. V was clipped by 4 bases and J by 0 bases, with 13 bases between them. CDR3 length: 15 residues. CDR3 sequence reads: CASSLGAGPNYGYTF. CDR3 bases: TGCGCCAGCAGCCTGGGGGCAGGACCTAACTATGGCTACACCTTC.